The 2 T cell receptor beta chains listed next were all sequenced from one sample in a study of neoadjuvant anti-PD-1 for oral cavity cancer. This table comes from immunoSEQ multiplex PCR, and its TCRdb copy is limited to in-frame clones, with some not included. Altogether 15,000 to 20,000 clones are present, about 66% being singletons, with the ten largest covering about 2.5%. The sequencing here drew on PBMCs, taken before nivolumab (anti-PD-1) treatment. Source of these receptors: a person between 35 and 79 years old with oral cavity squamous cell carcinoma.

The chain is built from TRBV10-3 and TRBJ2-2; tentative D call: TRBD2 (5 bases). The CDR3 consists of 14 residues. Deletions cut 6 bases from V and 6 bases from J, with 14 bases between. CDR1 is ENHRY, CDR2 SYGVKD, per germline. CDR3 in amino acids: CAIRARDFAGELFF. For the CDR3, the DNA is TGTGCCATCAGGGCCCGGGATTTTGCCGGGGAGCTGTTTTTT.

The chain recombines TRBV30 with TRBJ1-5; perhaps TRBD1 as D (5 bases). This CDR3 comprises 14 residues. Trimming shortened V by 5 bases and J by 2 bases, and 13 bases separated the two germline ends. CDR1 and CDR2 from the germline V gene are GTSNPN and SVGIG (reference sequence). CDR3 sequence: CAWDFGGGNQPQHF. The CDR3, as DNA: TGTGCCTGGGACTTCGGGGGGGGCAATCAGCCCCAGCATTTT.